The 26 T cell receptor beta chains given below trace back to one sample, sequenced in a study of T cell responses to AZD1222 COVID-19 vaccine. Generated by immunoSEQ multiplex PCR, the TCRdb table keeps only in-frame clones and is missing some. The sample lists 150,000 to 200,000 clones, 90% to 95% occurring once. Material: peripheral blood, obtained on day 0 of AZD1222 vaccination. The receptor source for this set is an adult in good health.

This chain's CDR3 is CASSQWTGLAGVGGELFF. The DNA for the CDR3 is TGTGCCAGCAGCCAATGGACGGGACTAGCGGGAGTTGGCGGGGAGCTGTTTTTT. The J gene is TRBJ2-2, the V gene TRBV14; the match to TRBD2 covers 14 bases. The CDR3 runs to 18 residues. Germline CDR1 SGHDN, CDR2 FVKESK. J gave up 7 bases and V 2 bases, and 9 bases lay outside the gene matches.

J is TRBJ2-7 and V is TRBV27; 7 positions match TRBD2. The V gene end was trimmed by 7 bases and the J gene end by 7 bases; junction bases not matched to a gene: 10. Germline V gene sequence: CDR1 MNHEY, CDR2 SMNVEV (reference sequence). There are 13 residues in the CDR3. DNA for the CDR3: TGTGCCAGCAACCCGGGACTAAATCCGGAGCAGTACTTC. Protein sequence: CASNPGLNPEQYF.

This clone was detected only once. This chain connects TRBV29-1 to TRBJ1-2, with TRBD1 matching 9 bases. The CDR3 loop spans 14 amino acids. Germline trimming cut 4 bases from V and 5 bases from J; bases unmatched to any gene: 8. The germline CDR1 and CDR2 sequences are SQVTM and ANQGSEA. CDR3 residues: CSVVRDREKYGYTF. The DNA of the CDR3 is TGCAGCGTTGTAAGGGACAGGGAAAAATATGGCTACACCTTC.

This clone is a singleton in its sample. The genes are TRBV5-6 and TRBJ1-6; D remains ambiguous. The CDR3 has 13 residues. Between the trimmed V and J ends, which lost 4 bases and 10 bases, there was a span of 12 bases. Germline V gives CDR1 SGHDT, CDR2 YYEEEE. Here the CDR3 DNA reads TGTGCCAGCAGCCACAATTCGGGGTCACCCCTCCACTTT. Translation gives CASSHNSGSPLHF.

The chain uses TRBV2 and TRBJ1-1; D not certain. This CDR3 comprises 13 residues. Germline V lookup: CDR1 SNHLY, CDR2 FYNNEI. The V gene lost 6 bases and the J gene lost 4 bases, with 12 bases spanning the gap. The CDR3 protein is CASSIIGPTEAFF. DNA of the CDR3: TGTGCCAGCAGCATTATCGGTCCCACTGAAGCTTTCTTT.

CDR3 DNA sequence: TGTGCCAGCAGCGCGTTTGTAGTACCCTACGAGCAGTACTTC. Translation: CASSAFVVPYEQYF. The J gene is TRBJ2-7, the V gene TRBV2; D not certain. The CDR3 contains 14 residues. CDR1 SNHLY and CDR2 FYNNEI come from the germline V gene. V was clipped by 6 bases and J by 2 bases, with 14 bases between them.

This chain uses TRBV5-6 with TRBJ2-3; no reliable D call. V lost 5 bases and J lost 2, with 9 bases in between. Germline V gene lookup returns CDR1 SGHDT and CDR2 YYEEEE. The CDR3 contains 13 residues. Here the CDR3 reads CASSHRVTDTQYF. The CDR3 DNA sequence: TGTGCCAGCAGTCACCGAGTCACAGATACGCAGTATTTT.

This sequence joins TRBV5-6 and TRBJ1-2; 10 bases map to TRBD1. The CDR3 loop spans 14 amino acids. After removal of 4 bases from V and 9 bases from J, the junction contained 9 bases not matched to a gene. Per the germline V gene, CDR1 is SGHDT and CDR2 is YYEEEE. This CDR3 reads CASSAGTGVYRYTF. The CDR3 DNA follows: TGTGCCAGCAGCGCCGGGACAGGGGTTTATCGCTACACCTTC.

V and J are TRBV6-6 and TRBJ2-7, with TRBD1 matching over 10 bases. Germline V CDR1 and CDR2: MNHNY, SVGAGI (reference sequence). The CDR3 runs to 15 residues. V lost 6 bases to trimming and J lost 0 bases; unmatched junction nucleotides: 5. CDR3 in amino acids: CASRGTGASSYEQYF. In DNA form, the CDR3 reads TGTGCCAGCAGAGGGACAGGGGCCTCCTCCTACGAGCAGTACTTC.

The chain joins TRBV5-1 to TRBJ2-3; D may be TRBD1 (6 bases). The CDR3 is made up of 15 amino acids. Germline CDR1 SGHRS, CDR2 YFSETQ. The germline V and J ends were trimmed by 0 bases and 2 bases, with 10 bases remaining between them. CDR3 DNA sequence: TGCGCCAGCAGCTTGGTCCAGGGGCCCACAGATACGCAGTATTTT. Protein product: CASSLVQGPTDTQYF. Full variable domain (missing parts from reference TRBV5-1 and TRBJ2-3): KAGVTQTPRYLIKTRGQQVTLSCSPISGHRSVSWYQQTPGQGLQFLFEYFSETQRNKGNFPGRFSGRQFSNSRSEMNVSTLELGDSALYLCASSLVQGPTDTQYFGPGTRLTVL.

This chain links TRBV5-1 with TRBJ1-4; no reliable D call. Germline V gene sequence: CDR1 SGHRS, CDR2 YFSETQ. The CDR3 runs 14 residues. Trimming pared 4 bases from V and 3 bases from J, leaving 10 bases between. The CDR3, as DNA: TGCGCCAGCAGCCCCCGGGCCCCTAATGAAAAACTGTTTTTT. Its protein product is CASSPRAPNEKLFF.

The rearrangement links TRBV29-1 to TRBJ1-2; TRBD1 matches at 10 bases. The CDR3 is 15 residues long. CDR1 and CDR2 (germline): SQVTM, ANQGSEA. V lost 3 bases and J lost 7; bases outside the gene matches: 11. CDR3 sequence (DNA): TGCAGCGTTGATGGGACAGGGGCAAGAAAAGGTGGCTACACCTTC. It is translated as CSVDGTGARKGGYTF.

CDR3 in DNA: TGTGCCAGCAGTCCCTATTCGGGAGGGTTATACGAGCAGTACTTC. Its translation is CASSPYSGGLYEQYF. The rearrangement joins TRBV27 to TRBJ2-7, with 8 bases lining up with TRBD2. This CDR3 is 15 amino acids long. After removal of 5 bases from V and 4 bases from J, the junction contained 10 bases not matched to a gene. From germline, CDR1 is MNHEY and CDR2 SMNVEV (reference sequence).

The DNA of the CDR3 is TGCGCCAGCAGCCAGGTTGGGGGGACCGGGGAGCTGTTTTTT. Translating gives CASSQVGGTGELFF. The chain has TRBV4-3 and TRBJ2-2, with a tentative D call TRBD2 (6 bases). With 3 bases removed from V and 5 bases from J, the gap between germline ends came to 10 bases. CDR1 LGHNA and CDR2 YSLEER come from the germline V gene. The CDR3 length is 14 residues.

The CDR3 nucleotides read TGTGCCAGCAGCGTAGCTACGGGGAGAGGTACCGGGGAGCTGTTTTTT. Protein: CASSVATGRGTGELFF. The rearrangement links TRBV9 to TRBJ2-2; the D gene is possibly TRBD2 (5 bases). The CDR3 runs to 16 residues. V was trimmed by 0 bases and J by 5 bases, leaving 14 bases between them. CDR1 is SGDLS and CDR2 is YYNGEE in the germline V gene.

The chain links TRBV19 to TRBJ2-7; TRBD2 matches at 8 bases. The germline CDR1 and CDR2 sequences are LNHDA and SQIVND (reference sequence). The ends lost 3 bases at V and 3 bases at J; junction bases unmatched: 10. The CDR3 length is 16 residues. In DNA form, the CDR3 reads TGTGCCAGTAGTATCGTTCGGCTAGCGGGTCACTACGAGCAGTACTTC. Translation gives CASSIVRLAGHYEQYF.

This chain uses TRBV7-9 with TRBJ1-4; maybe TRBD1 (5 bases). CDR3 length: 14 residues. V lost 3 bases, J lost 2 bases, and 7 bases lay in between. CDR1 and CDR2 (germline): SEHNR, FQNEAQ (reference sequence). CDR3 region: CASSFGHTNEKLFF. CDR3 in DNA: TGTGCCAGCAGCTTTGGACACACTAATGAAAAACTGTTTTTT.

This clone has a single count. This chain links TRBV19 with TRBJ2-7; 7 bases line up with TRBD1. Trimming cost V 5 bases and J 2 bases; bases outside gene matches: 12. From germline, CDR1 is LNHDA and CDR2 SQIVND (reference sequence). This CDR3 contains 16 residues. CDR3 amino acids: CASSLYRGSIPYEQYF. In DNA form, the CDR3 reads TGTGCCAGTAGTTTATACAGGGGCAGTATACCCTACGAGCAGTACTTC.

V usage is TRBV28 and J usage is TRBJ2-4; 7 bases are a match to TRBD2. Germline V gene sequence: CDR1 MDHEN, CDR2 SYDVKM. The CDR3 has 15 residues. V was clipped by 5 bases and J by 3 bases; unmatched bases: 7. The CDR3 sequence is CASSIEASGKNIQYF. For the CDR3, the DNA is TGTGCCAGCAGTATCGAAGCTAGCGGCAAAAACATTCAGTACTTC. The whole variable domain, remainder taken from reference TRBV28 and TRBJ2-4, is DVKVTQSSRYLVKRTGEKVFLECVQDMDHENMFWYRQDPGLGLRLIYFSYDVKMKEKGDIPEGYSVSREKKERFSLILESASTNQTSMYLCASSIEASGKNIQYFGAGTRLSVL.

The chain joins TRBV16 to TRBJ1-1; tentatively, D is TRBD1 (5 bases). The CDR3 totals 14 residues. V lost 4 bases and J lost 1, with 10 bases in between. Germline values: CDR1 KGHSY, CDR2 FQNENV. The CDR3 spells CASSRRGGNTEAFF. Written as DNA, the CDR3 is TGTGCCAGCAGCCGAAGGGGAGGGAACACTGAAGCTTTCTTT.

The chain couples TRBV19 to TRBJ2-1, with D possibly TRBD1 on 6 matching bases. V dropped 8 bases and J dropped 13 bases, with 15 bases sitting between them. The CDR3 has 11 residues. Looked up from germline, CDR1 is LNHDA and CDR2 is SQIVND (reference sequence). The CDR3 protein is CASGGSAPQFF. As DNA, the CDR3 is TGTGCCAGTGGGGGCAGTGCACCTCAGTTCTTC.

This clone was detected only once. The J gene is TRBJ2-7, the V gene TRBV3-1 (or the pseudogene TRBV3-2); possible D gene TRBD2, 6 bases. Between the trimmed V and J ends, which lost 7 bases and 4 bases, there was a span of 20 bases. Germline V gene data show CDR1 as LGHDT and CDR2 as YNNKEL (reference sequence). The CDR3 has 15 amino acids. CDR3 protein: CASTSNAGYPYEQYF. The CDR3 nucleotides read TGTGCCAGCACCTCAAACGCGGGGTATCCATACGAGCAGTACTTC.

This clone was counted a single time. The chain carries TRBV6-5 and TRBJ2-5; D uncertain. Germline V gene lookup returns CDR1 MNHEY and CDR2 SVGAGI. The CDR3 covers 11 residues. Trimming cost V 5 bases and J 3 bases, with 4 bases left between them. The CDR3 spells CASSMKETQYF. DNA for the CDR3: TGTGCCAGCAGTATGAAAGAGACCCAGTACTTC.

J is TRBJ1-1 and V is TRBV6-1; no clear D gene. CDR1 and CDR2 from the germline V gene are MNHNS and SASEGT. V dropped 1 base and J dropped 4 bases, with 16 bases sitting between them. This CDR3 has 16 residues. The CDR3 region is CASSEVAAYIITEAFF. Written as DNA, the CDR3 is TGTGCCAGCAGTGAAGTGGCAGCCTATATAATCACTGAAGCTTTCTTT.

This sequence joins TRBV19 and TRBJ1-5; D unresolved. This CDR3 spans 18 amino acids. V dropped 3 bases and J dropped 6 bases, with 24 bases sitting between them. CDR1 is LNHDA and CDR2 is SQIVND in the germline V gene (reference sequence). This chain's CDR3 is CASSIGGGSSYRRQPQHF. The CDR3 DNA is TGTGCCAGTAGTATTGGCGGTGGCTCCTCCTATAGACGTCAGCCCCAGCATTTT.

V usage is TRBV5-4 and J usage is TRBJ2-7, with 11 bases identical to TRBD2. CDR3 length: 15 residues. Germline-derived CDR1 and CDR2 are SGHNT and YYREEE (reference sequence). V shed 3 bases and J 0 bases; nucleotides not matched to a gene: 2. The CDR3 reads CASSSSGGSSYEQYF. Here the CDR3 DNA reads TGTGCCAGCAGCTCTAGCGGGGGGAGCTCCTACGAGCAGTACTTC.